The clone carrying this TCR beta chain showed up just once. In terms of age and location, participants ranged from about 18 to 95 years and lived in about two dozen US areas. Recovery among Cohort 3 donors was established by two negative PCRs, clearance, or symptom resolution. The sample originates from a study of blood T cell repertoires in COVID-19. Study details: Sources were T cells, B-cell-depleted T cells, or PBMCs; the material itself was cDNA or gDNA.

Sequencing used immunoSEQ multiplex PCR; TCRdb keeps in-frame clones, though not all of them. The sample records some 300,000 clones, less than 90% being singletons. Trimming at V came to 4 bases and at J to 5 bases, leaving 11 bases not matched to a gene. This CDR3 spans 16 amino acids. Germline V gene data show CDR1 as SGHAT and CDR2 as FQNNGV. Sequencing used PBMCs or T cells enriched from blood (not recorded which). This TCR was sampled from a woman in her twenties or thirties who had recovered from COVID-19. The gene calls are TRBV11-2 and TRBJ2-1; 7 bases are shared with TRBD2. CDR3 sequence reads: CASSSWAGVMNNEQFF. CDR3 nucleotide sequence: TGTGCCAGCAGCTCCTGGGCGGGGGTAATGAACAATGAGCAGTTCTTC. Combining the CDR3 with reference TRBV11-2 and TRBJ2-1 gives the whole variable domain EAGVAQSPRYKIIEKRQSVAFWCNPISGHATLYWYQQILGQGPKLLIQFQNNGVVDDSQLPKDRFSAERLKGVDSTLKIQPAKLEDSAVYLCASSSWAGVMNNEQFFGPGTRLTVL.